The 8 T cell receptor beta chains below were found in one sample sequenced in a study of CD8 T cells in Susac syndrome. Random hexamers were used to reverse transcribe roughly 0.5 to 1 ug of RNA. A single record per CDR3 protein comes from TCRdb applying MiXCR to the immunoSEQ multiplex PCR reads. Of hundreds of thousands of distinct CDR3 sequences in the sample, approximately 95% were seen once. The specimen sequenced was CD4+ T cells from PBMCs. These TCRs come from a human donor with multiple sclerosis.

The V gene is TRBV9, the J gene TRBJ1-2; perhaps TRBD1 as D (5 bases). The V end was cut by 0 bases, the J end by 2 bases, with 14 bases between. Germline V CDR1 and CDR2: SGDLS, YYNGEE. The CDR3 is 16 amino acids. The CDR3 spells CASSVGGAPTNYGYTF. The CDR3 DNA sequence: TGTGCCAGCAGCGTAGGAGGGGCACCAACAAACTATGGCTACACCTTC.

This clonotype was observed a few times. The chain couples TRBV29-1 to TRBJ1-1, with D tentatively TRBD1 (5 bases). Trimming took 3 bases from V and 4 from J, leaving 6 bases between them. The CDR3 runs 11 residues. In germline, CDR1 is SQVTM, CDR2 ANQGSEA. This CDR3 is CSVDRGTEAFF. In DNA form, the CDR3 reads TGCAGCGTTGATAGGGGCACTGAAGCTTTCTTT.

The chain has TRBV6-5 and TRBJ1-1; the D gene is possibly TRBD1 (6 bases). CDR1 and CDR2 from the germline V gene are MNHEY and SVGAGI. The V end was cut by 4 bases, the J end by 2 bases, with 8 bases between. The CDR3 is 13 residues long. The CDR3 sequence is CASSSDSNTEAFF. CDR3 DNA sequence: TGTGCCAGCAGTTCGGACAGTAACACTGAAGCTTTCTTT.

The rearrangement uses TRBV20-1 and TRBJ2-3; 7 bases align to TRBD1. The CDR3 extends over 17 amino acids. V lost 7 bases and J lost 2; bases outside the gene matches: 18. Germline lookup yields CDR1 DFQATT and CDR2 SNEGSKA (reference sequence). The CDR3 loop reads CSGNRDRGPGTTDTQYF. DNA for the CDR3: TGCAGTGGTAACCGGGACAGAGGCCCCGGGACCACAGATACGCAGTATTTT.

The V call is TRBV29-1, the J call TRBJ2-1, with TRBD1 as a possible D gene (6 bases). The germline CDR1 and CDR2 sequences are SQVTM and ANQGSEA. V gave up 5 bases and J gave up 4 bases, with 12 bases separating them. CDR3 length: 13 residues. The CDR3 spells CSVSDSLYNEQFF. CDR3 coding DNA: TGCAGCGTTTCGGACAGTTTATACAATGAGCAGTTCTTC.

V gene TRBV20-1 combines with J gene TRBJ2-3; D tentatively reads TRBD1 or TRBD2 (5 bases each). This CDR3 has 15 amino acids. V dropped 2 bases and J dropped 5 bases, with 17 bases sitting between them. In germline, CDR1 is DFQATT, CDR2 SNEGSKA (reference sequence). As DNA, the CDR3 is TGCAGTGCTAGATTGAGGGCTTGGGGGATAGATACGCAGTATTTT. This gives the protein CSARLRAWGIDTQYF.

The chain couples TRBV18 to TRBJ1-5; D gene ambiguous. Deletions cut 1 base from V and 4 bases from J, with 5 bases between. The V gene's germline CDR1 is KGHSH and CDR2 LQKENI. The length of the CDR3 is 13 residues. CDR3: CASSPQENQPQHF. CDR3 sequence (DNA): TGTGCCAGCTCACCACAAGAGAATCAGCCCCAGCATTTT. The full variable domain, its missing parts supplied by reference TRBV18 and TRBJ1-5, is NAGVMQNPRHLVRRRGQEARLRCSPMKGHSHVYWYRQLPEEGLKFMVYLQKENIIDESGMPKERFSAEFPKEGPSILRIQQVVRGDSAAYFCASSPQENQPQHFGDGTRLSIL.

The rearrangement links TRBV3-1 to TRBJ2-5; D gene uncertain. The V gene lost 1 base and the J gene lost 9 bases, with 9 bases spanning the gap. Germline CDR1 and CDR2: LGHDT and YNNKEL (reference sequence). This CDR3 comprises 12 residues. The CDR3, as DNA: TGTGCCAGCAGCCAAGCACGGCAGGCCCAGTACTTC. Translated: CASSQARQAQYF.